This is a list of T cell receptor beta chains from one sample in a study of identifying expanded T cells in peripheral blood. The method was immunoSEQ multiplex PCR; TCRdb's version includes in-frame clones alone and lacks a portion of them. The sample has about 82,000 clones, 80% to 90% seen once. Sequenced sample: blood. These receptors all stem from a person between 18 and 70 years old in good health. Both conserved end residues are part of each CDR3. The D gene is left open where the match is weak. Part of the rows lack a size; the others show once, few, many or a class for expanded clones.

V gene	CDR3 length	clone size	J gene	D gene	CDR3 DNA	CDR3 protein
TRBV5-1	16	.	TRBJ2-3	TRBD1	TGCGCCAGCAGCTTGGGAGGGACAGGGCTTGCAGATACGCAGTATTTT	CASSLGGTGLADTQYF
TRBV14	19	.	TRBJ1-1	TRBD1	TGTGCCAGCAGCCCGGACAGGGGCATCCTTAAATTCATGAACACTGAAGCTTTCTTT	CASSPDRGILKFMNTEAFF
TRBV7-9	16	.	TRBJ1-4	TRBD1	TGTGCCAGCAGCCCGCGCGGACAGGGGCCTAATGAAAAACTGTTTTTT	CASSPRGQGPNEKLFF
TRBV7-2	11	.	TRBJ2-2	.	TGTGCCAGCAGCCCCCACGGGGAGCTGTTTTTT	CASSPHGELFF
TRBV25-1	15	.	TRBJ2-1	.	TGTGCCAGCGCCCGTAGCGGAGGGGGATACAATGAGCAGTTCTTC	CASARSGGGYNEQFF
TRBV2	13	.	TRBJ2-3	.	TGTGCCAGCAGTGAATTTTTGAGAGATACGCAGTATTTT	CASSEFLRDTQYF
TRBV20-1	11	once	TRBJ1-2	.	TGCAGTGGTGCCCATAACTATGGCTACACCTTC	CSGAHNYGYTF
TRBV18	15	.	TRBJ1-2	.	TGTGCCAGCTCACCAGTCTTCCCAGGGGACTATGGCTACACCTTC	CASSPVFPGDYGYTF
TRBV7-3	13	.	TRBJ2-5	.	TGTGCCAGCAGCGACGCACGTCGGGAGACCCAGTACTTC	CASSDARRETQYF
TRBV27	19	.	TRBJ2-6	TRBD1	TGTGCCAGCAGTGCCACCCGGGACAGGGGTGAGTCAGGGGCCAACGTCCTGACTTTC	CASSATRDRGESGANVLTF
TRBV9	14	.	TRBJ2-2	.	TGTGCCAGCAGGCCGGGACTCCAGACCGGGGAGCTGTTTTTT	CASRPGLQTGELFF
TRBV6-4	16	.	TRBJ1-2	TRBD1	TGTGCCAGCAGTCGTGACTCACAGGGGGCAGGCTATGGCTACACCTTC	CASSRDSQGAGYGYTF
TRBV11-2	17	.	TRBJ1-3	TRBD1	TGTGCCAGCATAGGGGACAGCAGGGTCCCTATGGGAAACACCATATATTTT	CASIGDSRVPMGNTIYF
TRBV2	18	.	TRBJ1-2	.	TGTGCCAGCAGTCCCCGGACAATTTATCGGACAGTGGTTGATGGCTACACCTTC	CASSPRTIYRTVVDGYTF
TRBV6-6	15	.	TRBJ2-7	.	TGTGCCAGCAGTTATTACCCAGAGGGAGCCTACGAGCAGTACTTC	CASSYYPEGAYEQYF
TRBV7-8	15	.	TRBJ2-1	TRBD2	TGTGCCAGCAGCTTAGGGGCGGGAGGGAACAATGAGCAGTTCTTC	CASSLGAGGNNEQFF
TRBV5-8	13	.	TRBJ2-5	.	TGTGCCAGCAGCTTGGAGAGGGTTGAGACCCAGTACTTC	CASSLERVETQYF
TRBV6-5	14	.	TRBJ2-7	TRBD1	TGTGCCAGCAGTAACCGACAGGGAAGAGACGAGCAGTACTTC	CASSNRQGRDEQYF
TRBV18	15	.	TRBJ1-5	TRBD1	TGTGCCAGCTCGTCACAGGGGCTAGGCAATCAGCCCCAGCATTTT	CASSSQGLGNQPQHF
TRBV7-9	15	.	TRBJ1-1	TRBD1	TGTGCCAGCAGCTTAGCCACAGGGGGGGACACTGAAGCTTTCTTT	CASSLATGGDTEAFF
TRBV5-1	15	.	TRBJ2-7	TRBD1	TGCGCCAGCAGCCTCCCGGGACAGGCGATCTACGAGCAGTACTTC	CASSLPGQAIYEQYF
TRBV12-5	12	.	TRBJ1-2	.	TGTGCTAGTGGTTTTCGTAACTATGGCTACACCTTC	CASGFRNYGYTF
TRBV2	13	.	TRBJ2-5	.	TGTGCCAGTACGCGTGGGCCCCAAGAGACCCAGTACTTC	CASTRGPQETQYF
TRBV29-1	16	.	TRBJ1-1	.	TGCAGCGTTGCCAGGAGGGGGAGACCTATGAACACTGAAGCTTTCTTT	CSVARRGRPMNTEAFF
TRBV18	15	.	TRBJ2-1	.	TGTGCCAGCTCACCCGGGGCAGGACCTCTCCATGAGCAGTTCTTC	CASSPGAGPLHEQFF
TRBV14	12	.	TRBJ1-5	.	TGTGCCAGCAGCCGCGGGACGGGGCCCCAGCATTTT	CASSRGTGPQHF
TRBV29-1	12	.	TRBJ1-1	.	TGCAGCGTTGCTAGGGAGAACACTGAAGCTTTCTTT	CSVARENTEAFF
TRBV30	13	.	TRBJ1-4	.	TGTGCCTGGAGTGGAGGAAGGGGTGAAAAACTGTTTTTT	CAWSGGRGEKLFF
TRBV7-6	16	.	TRBJ2-7	.	TGTGCCAGCAGCTTAGTAAGTGAGAGTCGCTCGGAGGAGCAGTACTTC	CASSLVSESRSEEQYF
TRBV27	11	.	TRBJ2-7	.	TGTGCCAGCAGTTTGTTAAACGAGCAGTACTTC	CASSLLNEQYF
TRBV18	12	.	TRBJ1-4	.	TGTGCCAGCTCACTAGGTAATGAAAAACTGTTTTTT	CASSLGNEKLFF
TRBV19	12	.	TRBJ1-2	.	TGTGCCAGTAGCCCGGACAGACGTGGCTACACCTTC	CASSPDRRGYTF
TRBV2	15	.	TRBJ2-5	.	TGTGCCAGCAGTGTGATGGGTAGAGATGGAGAGACCCAGTACTTC	CASSVMGRDGETQYF
TRBV7-2	15	.	TRBJ2-1	.	TGTGCCAGCAGGTGGACGGGGAGCTCCTACAATGAGCAGTTCTTC	CASRWTGSSYNEQFF
TRBV13	15	.	TRBJ2-7	.	TGTGCCAGCAGCCCCTCCGGGACGGAAGCCTACGAGCAGTACTTC	CASSPSGTEAYEQYF
TRBV11-3	14	.	TRBJ2-7	TRBD1	TGTGCCAGCAGCTCGCCGGGACAGGGTCACGAGCAGTACTTC	CASSSPGQGHEQYF
TRBV5-1	14	.	TRBJ2-1	.	TGCGCCAGCAGAGTCGATAGTCACAACAATGAGCAGTTCTTC	CASRVDSHNNEQFF
TRBV6-6	16	.	TRBJ1-2	.	TGTGCCAGCAGTTACGGCGGCCTGCTCCGTAACTATGGCTACACCTTC	CASSYGGLLRNYGYTF
TRBV5-4	13	.	TRBJ1-2	.	TGTGCCAGCAGCTTGTGGGGGGACTATGGCTACACCTTC	CASSLWGDYGYTF
TRBV5-5	15	few	TRBJ2-5	.	TGCGCCAGCAGCCAAGATGCGGCGTACCAAGAGACCCAGTACTTC	CASSQDAAYQETQYF
TRBV28	15	.	TRBJ2-2	TRBD1	TGTGCCAGCAGTTCACCGGGACAGGGGTTCGGGGAGCTGTTTTTT	CASSSPGQGFGELFF
TRBV7-9	14	.	TRBJ2-3	.	TGTGCCAGCAGCCCGACCATTCCCACAGATACGCAGTATTTT	CASSPTIPTDTQYF
TRBV29-1	13	.	TRBJ1-1	.	TGCAGCGTTGAAGCAGAGACGAACACTGAAGCTTTCTTT	CSVEAETNTEAFF
TRBV11-2	14	.	TRBJ2-5	TRBD2	TGTGCCAGCAGTCGGACTAGCGGAGTTGAGACCCAGTACTTC	CASSRTSGVETQYF
TRBV19	15	.	TRBJ2-7	.	TGTGCCAGTAGTATAGGGGGACCGAATTCCTACGAGCAGTACTTC	CASSIGGPNSYEQYF
TRBV5-1	14	.	TRBJ1-1	.	TGCGCCAGCAGACCCGGACAGCTGAACACTGAAGCTTTCTTT	CASRPGQLNTEAFF
TRBV7-2	15	.	TRBJ1-6	.	TGTGCCAGCACCGAATTAGGATCGCTTAATTCACCCCTCCACTTT	CASTELGSLNSPLHF
TRBV11-3	14	.	TRBJ2-3	.	TGTGCCAGCAGCTCGTCCACTAGCACAGATACGCAGTATTTT	CASSSSTSTDTQYF
TRBV30	13	.	TRBJ1-4	.	TGTGCCTGGAGTGTAAGACCTAATGAAAAACTGTTTTTT	CAWSVRPNEKLFF
TRBV6-1	15	once	TRBJ1-5	.	TGTGCCAGCAGCGGACGAGGGGGGGAGAATCAGCCCCAGCATTTT	CASSGRGGENQPQHF
TRBV6-5	15	.	TRBJ2-7	TRBD2	TGTGCCAGCCGCCCGACTAGCGGGAGTAATTACGAGCAGTACTTC	CASRPTSGSNYEQYF
TRBV5-1	12	few	TRBJ1-1	.	TGCGCCAGCAGCTTGGGGGACACTGAAGCTTTCTTT	CASSLGDTEAFF